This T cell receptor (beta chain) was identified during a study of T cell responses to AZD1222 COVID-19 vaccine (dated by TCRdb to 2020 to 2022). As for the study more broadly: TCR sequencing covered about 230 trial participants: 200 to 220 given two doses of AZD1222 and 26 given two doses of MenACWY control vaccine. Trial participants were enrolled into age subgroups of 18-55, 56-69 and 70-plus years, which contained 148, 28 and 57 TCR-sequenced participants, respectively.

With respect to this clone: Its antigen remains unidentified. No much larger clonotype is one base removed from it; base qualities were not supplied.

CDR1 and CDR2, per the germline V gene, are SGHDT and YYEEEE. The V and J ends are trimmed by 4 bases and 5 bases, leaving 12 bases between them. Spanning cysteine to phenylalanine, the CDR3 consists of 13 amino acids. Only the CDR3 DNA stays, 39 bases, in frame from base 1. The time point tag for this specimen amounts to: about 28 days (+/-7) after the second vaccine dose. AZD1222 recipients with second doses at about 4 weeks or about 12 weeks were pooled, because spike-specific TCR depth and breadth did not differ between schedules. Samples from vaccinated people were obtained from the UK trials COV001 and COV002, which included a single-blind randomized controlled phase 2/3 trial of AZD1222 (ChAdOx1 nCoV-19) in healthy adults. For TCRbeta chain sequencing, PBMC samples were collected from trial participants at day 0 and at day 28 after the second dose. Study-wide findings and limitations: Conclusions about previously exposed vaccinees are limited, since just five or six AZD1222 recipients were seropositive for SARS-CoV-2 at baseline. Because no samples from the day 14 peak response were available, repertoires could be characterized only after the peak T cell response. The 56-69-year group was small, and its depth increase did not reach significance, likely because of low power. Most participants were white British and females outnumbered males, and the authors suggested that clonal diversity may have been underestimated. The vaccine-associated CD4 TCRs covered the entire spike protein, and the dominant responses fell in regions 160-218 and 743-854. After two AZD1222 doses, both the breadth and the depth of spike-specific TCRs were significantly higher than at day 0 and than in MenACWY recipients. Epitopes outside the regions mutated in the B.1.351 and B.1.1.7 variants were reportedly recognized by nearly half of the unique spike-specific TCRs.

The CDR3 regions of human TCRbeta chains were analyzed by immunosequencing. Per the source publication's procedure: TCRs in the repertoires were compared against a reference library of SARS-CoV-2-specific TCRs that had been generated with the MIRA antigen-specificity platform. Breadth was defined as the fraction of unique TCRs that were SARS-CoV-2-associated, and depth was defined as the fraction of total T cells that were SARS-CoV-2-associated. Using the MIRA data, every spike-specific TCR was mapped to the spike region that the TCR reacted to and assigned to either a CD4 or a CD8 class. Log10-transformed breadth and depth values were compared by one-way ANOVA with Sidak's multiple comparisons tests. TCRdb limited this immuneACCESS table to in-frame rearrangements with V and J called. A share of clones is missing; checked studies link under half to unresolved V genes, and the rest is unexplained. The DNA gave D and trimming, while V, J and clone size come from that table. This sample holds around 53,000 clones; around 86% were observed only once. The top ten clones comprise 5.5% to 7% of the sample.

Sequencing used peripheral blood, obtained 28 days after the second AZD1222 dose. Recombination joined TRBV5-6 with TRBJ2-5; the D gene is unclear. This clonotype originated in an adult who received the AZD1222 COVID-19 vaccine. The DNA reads TGTGCCAGCAGCCGTGACTTGAGCGAGACCCAGTACTTC. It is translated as CASSRDLSETQYF.